The T cell receptor (beta chain) described here comes from a study of OX40 agonist ivuxolimab in advanced cancers. Produced via immunoSEQ multiplex PCR; TCRdb's table is partial and in-frame only. The profile covers 73,000 or so clones, with 65% to 90% appearing a single time and 0.75% taken by the ten largest. Concerning this clone itself: Its antigen is still unknown.

General study points: There were, on average, more expanded clones in CD8+ T cells than in CD4+.

The sampling schedule covered blood at baseline, cycle 4 day 1, and cycle 7 day 1. The source is an adult with an advanced solid tumor such as melanoma, head and neck, liver or kidney cancer. This specimen was CD4+ or CD8+ T cells sorted from blood, taken in a trial of the OX40 agonist ivuxolimab.

The CDR3 DNA reads as TGCAGCGTGGACAGGGGTGGGTACGAGCAGTACTTC. Encoded protein: CSVDRGGYEQYF. The V call is TRBV29-1, the J call TRBJ2-7; 9 nucleotides agree with TRBD1. V lost 6 bases and J lost 4; bases outside the gene matches: 4. Germline assignment: CDR1 SQVTM and CDR2 ANQGSEA. The CDR3 has 12 amino acids.